This is a list of T cell receptor beta chains from one sample in a study of type 1 regulatory T cells. TCRdb independently ran MiXCR on the reads; one entry per CDR3 protein. The data contain approximately 90,000 distinct CDR3 sequences, 25% to 40% of them seen just once; the ten biggest clones take up roughly 2.4%. The sequenced sample was CD4+ T cells, either the whole sample or a sorted fraction (not recorded which). These receptor sequences come from a human donor in good health. The CDR3 runs from the conserved cysteine through the conserved F or W. The order of the fields is clone size, J gene, V gene, D gene, CDR3 protein, CDR3 DNA. The D gene is left open where the match is weak. A clone size is listed for some rows: how often the clone was seen (once, few, many), or a class if it is expanded.

. TRBJ2-7 TRBV7-2 . CASSSRTAYEQYF TGTGCCAGCAGCTCCCGGACAGCCTACGAGCAGTACTTC
few TRBJ1-4 TRBV12-3/TRBV12-4 . CASSFQGPSTNEKLFF TGTGCCAGCAGTTTTCAGGGGCCCTCAACTAATGAAAAACTGTTTTTT
. TRBJ2-1 TRBV29-1 TRBD2 CSAQTSGSGNEQFF TGCAGCGCCCAGACTAGCGGGAGCGGCAATGAGCAGTTCTTC
. TRBJ2-1 TRBV13 TRBD2 CASSHSRLAGDRGNEQFF TGTGCCAGCAGCCACTCCCGACTAGCGGGAGACAGAGGTAATGAGCAGTTCTTC
. TRBJ1-3 TRBV5-6 . CASSITTGNTIYF TGTGCCAGCAGCATAACAACTGGAAACACCATATATTTT
. TRBJ2-3 TRBV5-1 . CASRTDYWDTQYF TGCGCCAGCCGGACTGATTACTGGGATACGCAGTATTTT
few TRBJ1-1 TRBV2 . CASSPTELVAFF TGTGCCAGCAGTCCCACAGAGCTCGTAGCTTTCTTT
few TRBJ2-3 TRBV7-2 . CASQVRSTDTQYF TGTGCCAGCCAGGTCAGGAGCACAGATACGCAGTATTTT
few TRBJ2-7 TRBV5-1 . CASSLEVGKGNEQYF TGCGCCAGCAGCTTGGAGGTCGGGAAGGGGAACGAGCAGTACTTC
. TRBJ2-7 TRBV20-1 TRBD1 CSALPPGQSYEQYF TGCAGTGCACTACCACCGGGACAGTCCTACGAGCAGTACTTC
. TRBJ2-7 TRBV29-1 . CSVGGFAYEQYF TGCAGCGTTGGCGGGTTCGCCTACGAGCAGTACTTC
. TRBJ2-4 TRBV20-1 TRBD1 CSARGQVIAKNVQYF TGCAGTGCCCGCGGACAGGTCATAGCCAAAAACGTTCAGTACTTC
. TRBJ1-4 TRBV7-6 TRBD1 CASSRTGTADEKLFF TGTGCCAGCAGTCGAACCGGGACAGCAGATGAAAAACTGTTTTTT
few TRBJ2-1 TRBV28 . CASSLAGREEVEQFF TGTGCCAGCAGTTTGGCCGGGAGAGAGGAGGTTGAGCAGTTCTTC
few TRBJ2-1 TRBV29-1 . CSARNRGGGNEQFF TGCAGCGCGAGGAACAGGGGAGGAGGCAATGAGCAGTTCTTC
. TRBJ2-7 TRBV9 . CASSIGGSSYEQYF TGTGCCAGCAGCATAGGGGGGAGCTCCTACGAGCAGTACTTC
many TRBJ2-3 TRBV4-3 TRBD2 CASSQDASGSGTDTQYF TGCGCCAGCAGCCAAGATGCGAGCGGGAGTGGCACAGATACGCAGTATTTT
. TRBJ2-5 TRBV20-1 . CSARGGYQETQYF TGCAGTGCTAGAGGGGGGTACCAAGAGACCCAGTACTTC